This record concerns one T cell receptor (beta chain) sequence. Authors' processing steps: Cell counts per sample came from amplifying reference gene primers. The protocol was immunoSEQ multiplex PCR, while the TCRdb copy is restricted to in-frame clones and leaves out a portion. V, J and clone size are those of that table, while D and trimming were read from the DNA. In the table there are approximately 140,000 clones, roughly 90% of which are singletons. The sample is drawn from a study of blood T cell repertoires in COVID-19. Study-level information: The samples span acute and convalescent COVID-19 from the United States, Italy and Spain. The analysed material was cDNA or gDNA that came from T cells, B-cell-depleted T cells, or PBMCs.

The V end lost 1 base, the J end lost 4 bases, and 8 bases lay between the germline ends. This CDR3 comprises 14 residues. Germline-derived CDR1 and CDR2 are KGHSH and LQKENI. The chain joins TRBV18 to TRBJ2-1; D is uncertain. The sequence was obtained from a man aged 50-59 years with active or convalescent COVID-19. Sequencing was done on a sample of peripheral blood. CDR3 sequence reads: CASSPLPSYNEQFF. CDR3 DNA: TGTGCCAGCTCACCACTTCCGTCGTACAATGAGCAGTTCTTC. The complete variable domain, with remaining parts taken from reference TRBV18 and TRBJ2-1, reads NAGVMQNPRHLVRRRGQEARLRCSPMKGHSHVYWYRQLPEEGLKFMVYLQKENIIDESGMPKERFSAEFPKEGPSILRIQQVVRGDSAAYFCASSPLPSYNEQFFGPGTRLTVL.